The source of this T cell receptor beta chain is a study of T cell changes during pregnancy in multiple sclerosis (dated by TCRdb to about 2019). Regarding the complete study: The study looked at changes in the T cell repertoire across pregnancy in women with multiple sclerosis.

The library was built by means of the immunoSEQ multiplex PCR assay. Entries here come from immuneACCESS through TCRdb and include only in-frame sequences with V and J called. Some clones fail to appear in such tables; in the studies checked, an unresolved V gene covers under half of the shortfall, and the cause of the remainder is unknown. A total of about 40,000 clones appear in this sample, approximately 90% of them only once. The ten largest clonotypes hold under 0.9% of the sample. The junction carries 23 bases between V and J, which are trimmed by 6 bases and 5 bases respectively. The CDR3 covers 17 residues, taking in both the cysteine and the phenylalanine. The kept DNA is CDR3 alone, 51 bases in frame from the first base. In the germline V gene (reference sequence), CDR1 corresponds to LNHDA and CDR2 to SQIVND. This clone was seen only once. It lacks a known antigen. Qualities for individual bases were not recorded, and no much larger clone is one base off.

The chain uses TRBV19 and TRBJ2-1, with TRBD1 as a weak D call on 5 bases. This specimen was CD4+ T cells from peripheral blood mononuclear cells, taken before pregnancy. The origin of this receptor is a female donor with multiple sclerosis, enrolled in a pregnancy study. CDR3 region: CASRDWSGKGSDNEQFF. The bases read TGTGCCAGTAGGGATTGGAGTGGTAAGGGGTCCGACAATGAGCAGTTCTTC.